The entry below describes one T cell receptor beta chain. The authors reverse transcribed all of the isolated RNA, so sequencing captured expressed TCRB transcripts. The data were produced by immunoSEQ multiplex PCR, yet TCRdb's version contains in-frame clones alone and is incomplete. The table lists 900,000 or so clones, roughly a sixth of them singletons. A heparinised blood draw that averaged around 100 mL was obtained once from each donor. This entry comes from a study of beta chain features in type 1 diabetes. This TCR was sampled from a woman in her late teens or twenties in good health. The sequencing sample was made of naive CD4+ T cells from blood.

The CDR3 spells CASSFGRTSENEQFF. CDR3 coding DNA: TGTGCCAGCAGCTTCGGCAGGACTAGCGAGAATGAGCAGTTCTTC. The chain links TRBV7-9 to TRBJ2-1, with 9 nucleotides matching TRBD2. CDR3 length: 15 amino acids. CDR1 is SEHNR, CDR2 FQNEAQ, per germline (reference sequence). V lost 3 bases and J lost 7; bases outside the gene matches: 7. The full variable domain, in which reference TRBV7-9 and TRBJ2-1 provide the parts outside the CDR3, is DTGVSQNPRHKITKRGQNVTFRCDPISEHNRLYWYRQTLGQGPEFLTYFQNEAQLEKSRLLSDRFSAERPKGSFSTLEIQRTEQGDSAMYLCASSFGRTSENEQFFGPGTRLTVL.